A single T cell receptor beta chain is shown here with its context. Its cognate antigen is unknown. The protocol was immunoSEQ multiplex PCR, while the TCRdb copy is restricted to in-frame clones and leaves out a portion. The repertoire holds about 120,000 clones, with roughly 92% as singletons. The data stem from a study of T cell responses to AZD1222 COVID-19 vaccine. Points from the study as a whole: At baseline, just 6 or 7 AZD1222 recipients tested seropositive. At 160-218 and 743-854, vaccine-associated CD4 TCRs were dominant, and they spanned spike. Nearly half of spike-specific TCRs reportedly go after variant regions that carry no mutations.

V gave up 9 bases and J gave up 1 base; unmatched junction bases: 10. The length of the CDR3 is 16 residues. Germline V lookup: CDR1 LNHDA, CDR2 SQIVND (reference sequence). This material consisted of peripheral blood, taken on day 0 of AZD1222 vaccination. The J gene is TRBJ2-2, the V gene TRBV19; TRBD2 aligns across 8 bases. This TCR derives from an adult in good health. The CDR3: CARSNLRGGNTGELFF. DNA for the CDR3: TGTGCCAGAAGCAATCTTCGGGGGGGGAACACCGGGGAGCTGTTTTTT. Full variable domain (remainder filled in from reference TRBV19 and TRBJ2-2): DGGITQSPKYLFRKEGQNVTLSCEQNLNHDAMYWYRQDPGQGLRLIYYSQIVNDFQKGDIAEGYSVSREKKESFPLTVTSAQKNPTAFYLCARSNLRGGNTGELFFGEGSRLTVL.